Listed here are 9 T cell receptor beta chains from one sample, sequenced in a study of human T cells and chemical hapten exposure. MiXCR was run by TCRdb on the RACE reads, yielding one entry per CDR3 protein. The top ten clones hold around 6.8% of a sample with roughly 69,000 distinct CDR3 sequences, approximately 10% of them seen once. Time point denoted: patch test 2, 6 weeks after DPC sensitization. As for treatment: therapeutic diphenylcyclopropenone sensitization with weekly scalp DPC. The sequencing here drew on whole blood, taken in connection with sensitization to the hapten diphenylcyclopropenone (DPC). The receptors derive from a woman aged 45-65 years with alopecia areata. Some clones in this sample may be carry-over from other donors' samples.

This clonotype has a count of ten or more. The chain couples TRBV19 to TRBJ2-1; D is uncertain. The V gene's germline CDR1 is LNHDA and CDR2 SQIVND (reference sequence). The CDR3 is 11 residues long. Trimming took 3 bases from V and 7 from J, leaving 4 bases between them. CDR3 region: CASSMLNEQFF. The DNA for the CDR3 is TGTGCCAGTAGTATGTTAAATGAGCAGTTCTTC.

The V call is TRBV5-4, the J call TRBJ2-1, with 9 bases that match TRBD2. CDR3 length: 15 residues. Germline V CDR1 and CDR2: SGHNT, YYREEE (reference sequence). V lost 4 bases and J lost 8; bases outside the gene matches: 10. The CDR3 sequence is CASSAGGPSRDEQFF. The CDR3 DNA sequence: TGTGCCAGCAGCGCGGGAGGGCCAAGTAGAGATGAGCAGTTCTTC.

The sample holds many counts of this clonotype. This chain uses TRBV29-1 with TRBJ2-3; 7 bases match TRBD1. V lost 0 bases and J lost 9; bases outside the gene matches: 15. This CDR3 has 16 residues. Germline V gene data show CDR1 as SQVTM and CDR2 as ANQGSEA. CDR3 bases: TGCAGCGTTGAAGATGGGTGGACAGGACCCCCGTGGACGCAGTATTTT. It encodes CSVEDGWTGPPWTQYF.

This clonotype was observed many times. The chain joins TRBV4-1 to TRBJ2-7, with 9 bases lining up with TRBD2. The germline CDR1 and CDR2 sequences are MGHRA and YSYEKL. V was pared by 4 bases and J by 4 bases, with 14 bases of the junction left unmatched. The CDR3 is made up of 17 amino acids. The CDR3 coding sequence is TGCGCCAGCAGCCCGGGGGCCTGGGTAGCGGGAGCTTACGAGCAGTACTTC. This encodes CASSPGAWVAGAYEQYF.

V gene TRBV7-9 combines with J gene TRBJ2-3, with 11 positions matching TRBD2. This CDR3 is 19 amino acids long. The V gene end was trimmed by 5 bases and the J gene end by 4 bases; junction bases not matched to a gene: 17. Germline values: CDR1 SEHNR, CDR2 FQNEAQ (reference sequence). The CDR3 sequence: CASSLIPGLAEHLPDTQYF. In nucleotides, the CDR3 is TGTGCCAGCAGCCTCATCCCGGGACTAGCGGAGCACCTACCAGATACGCAGTATTTT.

This chain links TRBV6-1 with TRBJ1-1; no reliable D call. The CDR3 is made up of 15 amino acids. Trimming shortened V by 5 bases and J by 5 bases, and 18 bases separated the two germline ends. Germline assignment: CDR1 MNHNS and CDR2 SASEGT. In DNA, the CDR3 is TGTGCCAGCAGTCGATTAACGGCAGGCGGTACTGAAGCTTTCTTT. Translation: CASSRLTAGGTEAFF.

This clonotype was recorded at least ten times. This chain connects TRBV20-1 to TRBJ1-5; D gene ambiguous. This CDR3 spans 15 amino acids. The V gene's germline CDR1 is DFQATT and CDR2 SNEGSKA (reference sequence). Trimming removed 0 bases at V and 1 base at J, with 10 bases between. The CDR3 DNA sequence: TGCAGTGCTAGAGATTTAGGGCTGAGCAATCAGCCCCAGCATTTT. Encoded protein: CSARDLGLSNQPQHF.

This clonotype was seen a few times. The chain recombines TRBV10-2 with TRBJ2-1; 9 bases map to TRBD1. This CDR3 has 15 amino acids. The junction had 8 bases not matched to a gene; V was cut back by 7 bases and J by 4 bases. Germline V gene lookup returns CDR1 WSHSY and CDR2 SAAADI. The CDR3 spells CASKWPGQGYNEQFF. The CDR3 DNA is TGCGCCAGCAAATGGCCGGGACAGGGATACAATGAGCAGTTCTTC.

This clonotype was seen a handful of times. V gene TRBV12-3 or TRBV12-4 combines with J gene TRBJ2-2; a weak D match, TRBD2 (5 bases). This CDR3 region has 15 residues. V lost 3 bases and J 5 bases, leaving 13 bases between the germline ends. For the CDR3, the DNA is TGTGCCAGCAGTTTGCTAGCTATAGGGACCGGGGAGCTGTTTTTT. It is translated as CASSLLAIGTGELFF.